Sequencing of this T cell receptor (beta chain) was carried out in a study of cytomegalovirus exposure and HLA in healthy donors. Study-level findings and limits: Exclusion as indistinguishable affected some V segments, including TRBV6-2 and TRBV6-3.

The CDR3 is 18 residues long. From germline, CDR1 is SGHTA and CDR2 FQGNSA. V dropped 2 bases and J dropped 2; count of bases not matched to a gene: 14. The PCR ran on 60 Vbeta and 13 Jbeta primers. Data came from immunoSEQ multiplex PCR; TCRdb stores just in-frame clones and leaves some out. This sample carries 93,000 or so clones, approximately 79% of them seen once, and the ten largest clones take under 4.5%. On this clone: Its target is unknown.

The sample taken for sequencing was PBMCs. The clonotype comes from a man over 45 in good health and CMV-seropositive. The chain joins TRBV7-2 to TRBJ2-7; 8 bases fit TRBD2. The CDR3 bases are TGTGCCAGCAGCTTATTCGGCGGGGGGCTGGATGAAACCTACGAGCAGTACTTC. It yields the protein CASSLFGGGLDETYEQYF.